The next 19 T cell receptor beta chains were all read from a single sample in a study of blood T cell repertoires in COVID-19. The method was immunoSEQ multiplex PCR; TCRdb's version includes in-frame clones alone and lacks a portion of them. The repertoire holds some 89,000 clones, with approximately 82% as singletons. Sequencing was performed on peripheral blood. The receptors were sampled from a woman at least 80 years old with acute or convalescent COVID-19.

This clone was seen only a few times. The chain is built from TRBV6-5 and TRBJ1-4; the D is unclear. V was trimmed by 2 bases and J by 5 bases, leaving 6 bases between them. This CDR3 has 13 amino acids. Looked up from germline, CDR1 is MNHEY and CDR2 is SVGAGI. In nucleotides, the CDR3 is TGTGCCAGCAGTTACGTCAGGAATGAAAAACTGTTTTTT. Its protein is CASSYVRNEKLFF.

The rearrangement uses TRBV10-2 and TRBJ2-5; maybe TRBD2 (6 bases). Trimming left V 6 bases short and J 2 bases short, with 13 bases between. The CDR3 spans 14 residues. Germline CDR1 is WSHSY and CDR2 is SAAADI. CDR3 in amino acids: CASRGSTRQETQYF. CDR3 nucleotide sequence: TGCGCCAGCAGGGGGTCGACTAGACAAGAGACCCAGTACTTC.

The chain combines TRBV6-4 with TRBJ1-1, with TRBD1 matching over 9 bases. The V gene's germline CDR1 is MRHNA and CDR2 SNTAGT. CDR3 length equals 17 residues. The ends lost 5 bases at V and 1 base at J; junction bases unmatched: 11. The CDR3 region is CASSKTGTGSENTEAFF. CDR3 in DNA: TGTGCCAGCAGTAAAACCGGGACAGGGTCTGAGAACACTGAAGCTTTCTTT.

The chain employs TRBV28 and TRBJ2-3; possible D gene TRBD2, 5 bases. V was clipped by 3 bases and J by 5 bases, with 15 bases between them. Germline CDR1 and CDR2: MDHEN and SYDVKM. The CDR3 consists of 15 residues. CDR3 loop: CASSFEGLERDTQYF. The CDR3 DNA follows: TGTGCCAGCAGTTTCGAGGGTTTGGAACGAGATACGCAGTATTTT. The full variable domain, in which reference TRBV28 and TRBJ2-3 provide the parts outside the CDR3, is DVKVTQSSRYLVKRTGEKVFLECVQDMDHENMFWYRQDPGLGLRLIYFSYDVKMKEKGDIPEGYSVSREKKERFSLILESASTNQTSMYLCASSFEGLERDTQYFGPGTRLTVL.

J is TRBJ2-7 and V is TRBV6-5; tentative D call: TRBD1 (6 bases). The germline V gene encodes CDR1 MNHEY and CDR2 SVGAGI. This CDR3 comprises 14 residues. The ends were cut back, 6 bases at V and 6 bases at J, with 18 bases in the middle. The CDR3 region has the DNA TGTGCCAGCAGCGCGAGTCAGGGGTTCGGCGAGCAGTACTTC. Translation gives CASSASQGFGEQYF.

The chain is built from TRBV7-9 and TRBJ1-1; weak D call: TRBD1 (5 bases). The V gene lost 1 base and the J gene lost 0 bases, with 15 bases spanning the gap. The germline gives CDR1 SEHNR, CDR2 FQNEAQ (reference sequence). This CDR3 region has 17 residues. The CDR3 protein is CASSLGHGAGVNTEAFF. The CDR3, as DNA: TGTGCCAGCAGCTTAGGCCATGGGGCGGGGGTGAACACTGAAGCTTTCTTT.

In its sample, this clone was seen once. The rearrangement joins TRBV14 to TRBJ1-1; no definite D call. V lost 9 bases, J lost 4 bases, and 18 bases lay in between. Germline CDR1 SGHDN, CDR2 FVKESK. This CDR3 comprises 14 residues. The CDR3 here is CASNSGGPGTEAFF. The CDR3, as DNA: TGTGCCAGTAACAGTGGAGGGCCGGGCACTGAAGCTTTCTTT.

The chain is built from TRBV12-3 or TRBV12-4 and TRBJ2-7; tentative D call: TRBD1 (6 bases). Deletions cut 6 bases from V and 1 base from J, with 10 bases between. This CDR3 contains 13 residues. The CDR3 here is CASSTGTSYEQYF. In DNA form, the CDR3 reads TGTGCCAGCAGCACCGGGACATCCTACGAGCAGTACTTC.

The CDR3 reads CASSSGTGGYEQYF. In DNA form, the CDR3 reads TGTGCCAGCAGTTCCGGGACAGGGGGCTACGAGCAGTACTTC. The J gene is TRBJ2-7, the V gene TRBV27; 11 bases map to TRBD1. This CDR3 spans 14 amino acids. Trimming removed 4 bases from V and 3 bases from J; junction bases left unmatched: 2. Germline values: CDR1 MNHEY, CDR2 SMNVEV (reference sequence).

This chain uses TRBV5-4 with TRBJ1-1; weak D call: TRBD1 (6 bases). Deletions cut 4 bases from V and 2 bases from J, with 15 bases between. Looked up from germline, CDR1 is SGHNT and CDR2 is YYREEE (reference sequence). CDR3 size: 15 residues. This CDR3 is CASSLHGGGNTEAFF. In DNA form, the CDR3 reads TGTGCCAGCAGCCTCCATGGGGGCGGAAACACTGAAGCTTTCTTT.

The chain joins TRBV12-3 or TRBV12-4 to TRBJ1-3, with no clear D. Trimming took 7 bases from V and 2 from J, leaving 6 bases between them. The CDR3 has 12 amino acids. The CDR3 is CASTDTGNTIYF. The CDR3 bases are TGTGCCAGCACCGACACTGGAAACACCATATATTTT.

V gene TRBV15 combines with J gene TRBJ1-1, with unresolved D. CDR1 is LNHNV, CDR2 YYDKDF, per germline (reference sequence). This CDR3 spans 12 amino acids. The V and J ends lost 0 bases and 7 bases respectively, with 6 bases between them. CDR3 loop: CATSRDRYEAFF. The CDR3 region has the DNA TGTGCCACCAGCAGAGACAGATATGAAGCTTTCTTT. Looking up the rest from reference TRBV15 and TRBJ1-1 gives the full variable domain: DAMVIQNPRYQVTQFGKPVTLSCSQTLNHNVMYWYQQKSSQAPKLLFHYYDKDFNNEADTPDNFQSRRPNTSFCFLDIRSPGLGDTAMYLCATSRDRYEAFFGQGTRLTVV.

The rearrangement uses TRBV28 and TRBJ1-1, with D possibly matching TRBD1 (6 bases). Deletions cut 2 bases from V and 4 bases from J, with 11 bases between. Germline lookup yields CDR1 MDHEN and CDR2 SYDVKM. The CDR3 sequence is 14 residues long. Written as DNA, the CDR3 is TGTGCCAGCAGTTTAGTGGGGGCGCGCACTGAAGCTTTCTTT. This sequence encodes CASSLVGARTEAFF. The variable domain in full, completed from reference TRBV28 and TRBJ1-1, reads DVKVTQSSRYLVKRTGEKVFLECVQDMDHENMFWYRQDPGLGLRLIYFSYDVKMKEKGDIPEGYSVSREKKERFSLILESASTNQTSMYLCASSLVGARTEAFFGQGTRLTVV.

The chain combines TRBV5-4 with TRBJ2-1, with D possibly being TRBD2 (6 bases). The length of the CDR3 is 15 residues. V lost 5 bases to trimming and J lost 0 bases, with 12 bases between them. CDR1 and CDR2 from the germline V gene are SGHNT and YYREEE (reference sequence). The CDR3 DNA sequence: TGTGCCAGCAGGCGGGACTCCAGCTCCTACAATGAGCAGTTCTTC. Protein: CASRRDSSSYNEQFF.

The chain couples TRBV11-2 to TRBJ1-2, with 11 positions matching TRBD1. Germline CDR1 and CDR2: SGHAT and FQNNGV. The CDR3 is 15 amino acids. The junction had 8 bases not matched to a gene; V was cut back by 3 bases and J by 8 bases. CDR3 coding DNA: TGTGCCAGCAGCTTGGAAGGAGGGACAGGGGGAGGCTACACCTTC. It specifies CASSLEGGTGGGYTF.

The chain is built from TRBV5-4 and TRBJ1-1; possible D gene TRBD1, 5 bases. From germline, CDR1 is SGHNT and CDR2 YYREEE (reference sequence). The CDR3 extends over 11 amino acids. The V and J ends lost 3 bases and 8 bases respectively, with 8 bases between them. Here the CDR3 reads CASSSGQEAFF. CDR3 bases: TGTGCCAGCAGCTCCGGACAAGAAGCTTTCTTT. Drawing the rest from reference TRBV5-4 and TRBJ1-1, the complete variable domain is ETGVTQSPTHLIKTRGQQVTLRCSSQSGHNTVSWYQQALGQGPQFIFQYYREEENGRGNFPPRFSGLQFPNYSSELNVNALELDDSALYLCASSSGQEAFFGQGTRLTVV.

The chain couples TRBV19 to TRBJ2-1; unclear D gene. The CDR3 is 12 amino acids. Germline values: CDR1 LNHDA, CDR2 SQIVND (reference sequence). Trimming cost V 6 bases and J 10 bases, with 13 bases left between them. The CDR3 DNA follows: TGTGCCAGTAGCCTCCTAGGTCGGGAGCAGTTCTTC. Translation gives CASSLLGREQFF.

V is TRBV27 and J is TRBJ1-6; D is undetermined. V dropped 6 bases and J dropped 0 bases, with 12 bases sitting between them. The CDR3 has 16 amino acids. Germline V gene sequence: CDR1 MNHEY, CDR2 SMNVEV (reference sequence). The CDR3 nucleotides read TGTGCCAGCAGGCCACAGAGAAGCTCCTATAATTCACCCCTCCACTTT. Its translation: CASRPQRSSYNSPLHF.

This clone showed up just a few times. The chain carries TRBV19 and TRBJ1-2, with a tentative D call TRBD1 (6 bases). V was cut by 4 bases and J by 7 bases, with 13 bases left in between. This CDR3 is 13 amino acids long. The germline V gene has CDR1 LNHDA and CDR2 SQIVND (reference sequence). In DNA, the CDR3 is TGTGCCAGTAGTAAGGCAGGGGTTGGTGGCTACACCTTC. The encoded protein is CASSKAGVGGYTF.